This is a list of T cell receptor beta chains from one sample in a study of blood T cell repertoires in COVID-19. Assay: immunoSEQ multiplex PCR; the TCRdb copy retains only in-frame clones and omits some. Here the sample spans about 120,000 clones, around 64% being singletons. Sequencing was carried out using peripheral blood. Every receptor here comes from a human donor with acute or convalescent COVID-19. The donor label of this sample is uncertain. Both conserved end residues are part of each CDR3. The D gene is left open where the match is weak. The size entry is marked missing in some rows and otherwise reads once, few, many or a size class.

cdr3_aa: CASSVVGQGSTDTQYF; cdr3_nt: TGTGCCAGCAGCGTAGTGGGACAGGGAAGCACAGATACGCAGTATTTT; v_call: TRBV27; clone_size: .; j_call: TRBJ2-3; d_call: TRBD1
cdr3_aa: CAWDRGRNTIYF; cdr3_nt: TGTGCCTGGGACAGGGGGAGAAACACCATATATTTT; v_call: TRBV30; clone_size: .; j_call: TRBJ1-3; d_call: TRBD1
cdr3_aa: CASSPRLTGELFF; cdr3_nt: TGTGCCAGCAGCCCCAGGCTGACAGGGGAGCTGTTTTTT; v_call: TRBV9; clone_size: many; j_call: TRBJ2-2; d_call: .
cdr3_aa: CASSQPWGVQETQYF; cdr3_nt: TGTGCCAGCAGCCAACCTTGGGGGGTACAAGAGACCCAGTACTTC; v_call: TRBV3-1/TRBV3-2; clone_size: .; j_call: TRBJ2-5; d_call: .
cdr3_aa: CASSQDPSGWDIQYF; cdr3_nt: TGTGCCAGCAGCCAAGACCCGTCAGGGTGGGACATTCAGTACTTC; v_call: TRBV3-1/TRBV3-2; clone_size: .; j_call: TRBJ2-4; d_call: .
cdr3_aa: CASSLMSSGNTIYF; cdr3_nt: TGTGCCAGCAGCTTAATGAGCTCTGGAAACACCATATATTTT; v_call: TRBV7-2; clone_size: .; j_call: TRBJ1-3; d_call: .
cdr3_aa: CASILRDRGNTIYF; cdr3_nt: TGTGCCAGCATTCTCCGGGACAGGGGAAACACCATATATTTT; v_call: TRBV6-5; clone_size: .; j_call: TRBJ1-3; d_call: TRBD1
cdr3_aa: CASSWAGYTYNEQFF; cdr3_nt: TGTGCCAGCAGTTGGGCGGGGTATACCTACAATGAGCAGTTCTTC; v_call: TRBV27; clone_size: once; j_call: TRBJ2-1; d_call: .
cdr3_aa: CASSPRTSGLRTDTQYF; cdr3_nt: TGTGCCAGCAGCCCCCGGACTAGCGGGCTTCGCACAGATACGCAGTATTTT; v_call: TRBV28; clone_size: .; j_call: TRBJ2-3; d_call: TRBD2
cdr3_aa: CASSIVRGGPPGELFF; cdr3_nt: TGTGCCAGTAGTATAGTGCGGGGGGGCCCTCCCGGGGAGCTGTTTTTT; v_call: TRBV19; clone_size: .; j_call: TRBJ2-2; d_call: TRBD2
cdr3_aa: CASSLGSGQFGYTF; cdr3_nt: TGCGCCAGCAGCTTGGGGTCGGGACAGTTTGGCTACACCTTC; v_call: TRBV5-1; clone_size: .; j_call: TRBJ1-2; d_call: TRBD1
cdr3_aa: CATSDFLTDYGYTF; cdr3_nt: TGTGCCACCAGTGATTTCCTGACAGACTATGGCTACACCTTC; v_call: TRBV24-1; clone_size: .; j_call: TRBJ1-2; d_call: .
cdr3_aa: CAISDRQGVGSGELFF; cdr3_nt: TGTGCCATCAGTGATAGACAGGGGGTCGGATCCGGGGAGCTGTTTTTT; v_call: TRBV10-3; clone_size: few; j_call: TRBJ2-2; d_call: TRBD1
cdr3_aa: CASSDPRPRQDHTDTQYF; cdr3_nt: TGTGCCAGCAGTGATCCCCGCCCGAGACAGGACCACACAGATACGCAGTATTTT; v_call: TRBV2; clone_size: .; j_call: TRBJ2-3; d_call: .
cdr3_aa: CASSEAYSPLHF; cdr3_nt: TGTGCCAGCAGTGAAGCCTATTCACCCCTCCACTTT; v_call: TRBV2; clone_size: .; j_call: TRBJ1-6; d_call: .
cdr3_aa: CASSLRTVDSNQPQHF; cdr3_nt: TGTGCCAGCAGCTTGAGGACAGTCGATAGCAATCAGCCCCAGCATTTT; v_call: TRBV5-5; clone_size: few; j_call: TRBJ1-5; d_call: .
cdr3_aa: CASSVGGNEQFF; cdr3_nt: TGTGCCAGCAGTGTGGGGGGAAATGAGCAGTTCTTC; v_call: TRBV2; clone_size: .; j_call: TRBJ2-1; d_call: .
cdr3_aa: CASSPRDRGGLNTEAFF; cdr3_nt: TGTGCCAGCTCACCACGGGACAGGGGGGGATTGAACACTGAAGCTTTCTTT; v_call: TRBV18; clone_size: .; j_call: TRBJ1-1; d_call: TRBD1
cdr3_aa: CASSEGGSGANVLTF; cdr3_nt: TGTGCCAGCAGTGAAGGAGGGTCTGGGGCCAACGTCCTGACTTTC; v_call: TRBV6-1; clone_size: many; j_call: TRBJ2-6; d_call: .
cdr3_aa: CASKGPEHRGAVF; cdr3_nt: TGTGCCAGCAAGGGCCCCGAACACCGGGGAGCTGTTTTT; v_call: TRBV6-9; clone_size: .; j_call: TRBJ2-2; d_call: .